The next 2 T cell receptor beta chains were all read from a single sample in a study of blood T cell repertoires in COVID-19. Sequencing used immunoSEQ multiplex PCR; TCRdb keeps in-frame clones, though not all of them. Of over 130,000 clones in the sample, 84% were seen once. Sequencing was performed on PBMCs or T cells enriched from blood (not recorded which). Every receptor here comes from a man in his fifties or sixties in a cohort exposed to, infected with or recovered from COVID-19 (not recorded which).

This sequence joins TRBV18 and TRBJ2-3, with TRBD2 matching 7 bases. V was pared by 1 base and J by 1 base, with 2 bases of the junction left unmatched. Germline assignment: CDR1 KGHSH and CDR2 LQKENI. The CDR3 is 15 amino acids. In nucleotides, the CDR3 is TGTGCCAGCTCACCACAGCGGGGCCGCACAGATACGCAGTATTTT. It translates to CASSPQRGRTDTQYF.

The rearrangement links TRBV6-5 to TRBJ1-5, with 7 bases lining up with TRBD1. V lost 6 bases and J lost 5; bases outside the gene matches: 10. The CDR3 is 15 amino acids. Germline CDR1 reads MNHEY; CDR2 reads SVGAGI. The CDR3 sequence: CASRETGLRDQPQHF. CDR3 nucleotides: TGTGCCAGCAGAGAGACAGGGCTACGCGATCAGCCCCAGCATTTT.